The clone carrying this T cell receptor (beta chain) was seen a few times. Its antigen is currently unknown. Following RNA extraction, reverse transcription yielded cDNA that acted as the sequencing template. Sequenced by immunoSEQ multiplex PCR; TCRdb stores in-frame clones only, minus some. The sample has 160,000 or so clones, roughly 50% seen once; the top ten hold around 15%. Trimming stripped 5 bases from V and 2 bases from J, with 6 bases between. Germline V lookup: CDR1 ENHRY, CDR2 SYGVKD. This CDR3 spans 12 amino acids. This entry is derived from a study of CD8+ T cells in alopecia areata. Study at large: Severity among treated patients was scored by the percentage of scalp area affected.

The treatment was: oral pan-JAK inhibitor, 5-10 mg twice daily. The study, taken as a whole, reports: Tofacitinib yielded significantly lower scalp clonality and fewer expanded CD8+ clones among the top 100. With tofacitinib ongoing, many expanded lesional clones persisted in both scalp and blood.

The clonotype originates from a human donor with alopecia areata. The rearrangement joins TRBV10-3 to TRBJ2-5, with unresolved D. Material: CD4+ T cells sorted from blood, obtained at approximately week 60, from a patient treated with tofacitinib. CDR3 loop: CAISQPQETQYF. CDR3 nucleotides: TGTGCCATCAGTCAACCACAAGAGACCCAGTACTTC.